These 10 T cell receptor beta chains were sequenced from one sample in a study of T cell repertoires in cytomegalovirus infection. TCRdb re-derived calls from the reads in MiXCR, one entry per CDR3 protein. This table holds approximately 300,000 distinct CDR3 sequences, just under 30% found once. For these receptors, no antigen is known. The specimen was cultured PBMCs, collected from culture after CMV antigen stimulation. The receptor set was obtained from a human donor in good health (CMV status not recorded). Some clones in this sample may be carry-over from other donors' samples.

This chain connects TRBV3-1 to TRBJ2-3, with a possible D match to TRBD2 (6 bases). V lost 2 bases and J 1 base, leaving 10 bases between the germline ends. The CDR3 covers 15 residues. Germline V CDR1 and CDR2: LGHDT, YNNKEL (reference sequence). This CDR3 is CASSQTGDGTDTQYF. The CDR3 bases are TGTGCCAGCAGCCAAACGGGAGATGGCACAGATACGCAGTATTTT.

The chain recombines TRBV30 with TRBJ2-3, with D perhaps TRBD2 (5 bases). The CDR3 consists of 15 residues. Per the germline V gene, CDR1 is GTSNPN and CDR2 is SVGIG (reference sequence). The germline V and J ends were trimmed by 0 bases and 5 bases, with 15 bases remaining between them. The CDR3 DNA sequence: TGTGCCTGGAGTGTATACATTAGCGCGGGAGATACGCAGTATTTT. It encodes CAWSVYISAGDTQYF.

This clonotype was counted ten times or more. This chain links TRBV7-8 with TRBJ2-7, with 7 bases fitting TRBD2. CDR1 and CDR2 from the germline V gene are SGHVS and FQNEAQ. The CDR3 runs 15 residues. Germline trimming cut 1 base from V and 4 bases from J; bases unmatched to any gene: 7. Here the CDR3 reads CASSLVGLADYEQYF. In DNA, the CDR3 is TGTGCCAGCAGCTTAGTTGGCCTAGCGGATTACGAGCAGTACTTC.

The chain has TRBV6-5 and TRBJ1-2; D is unresolved. With 0 bases removed from V and 4 bases from J, the gap between germline ends came to 12 bases. This CDR3 comprises 15 residues. CDR1 MNHEY and CDR2 SVGAGI come from the germline V gene. CDR3 in DNA: TGTGCCAGCAGTTACTCGTTGGCAGGACTCTATGGCTACACCTTC. Protein sequence: CASSYSLAGLYGYTF.

This clonotype has just a few counts. The gene calls are TRBV27 and TRBJ1-5; D unclear. V lost 8 bases to trimming and J lost 7 bases, with 9 bases between them. Germline V lookup: CDR1 MNHEY, CDR2 SMNVEV (reference sequence). This CDR3 contains 11 residues. The CDR3 here is CASGLVQPQHF. The CDR3 DNA sequence: TGTGCCAGCGGGCTTGTCCAGCCCCAGCATTTT.

This clonotype occurred many times. The chain is built from TRBV7-2 and TRBJ1-1; 8 bases line up with TRBD1. The CDR3 has 15 amino acids. The germline gives CDR1 SGHTA, CDR2 FQGNSA. Trimming cost V 5 bases and J 1 base; bases outside gene matches: 6. In DNA form, the CDR3 reads TGTGCCAGCAGCGCACAGGGGGGGCCGAACACTGAAGCTTTCTTT. This codes for CASSAQGGPNTEAFF.

The table lists this clonotype with a count of one. This chain links TRBV20-1 with TRBJ2-7; the match to TRBD2 covers 11 bases. After removal of 5 bases from V and 0 bases from J, the junction contained 6 bases not matched to a gene. The germline CDR1 and CDR2 sequences are DFQATT and SNEGSKA (reference sequence). The CDR3 totals 15 residues. CDR3 sequence reads: CSAYPTSGSSYEQYF. The DNA for the CDR3 is TGCAGTGCTTATCCAACTAGCGGGAGCTCCTACGAGCAGTACTTC.

This clonotype was picked up a small number of times. The chain joins TRBV7-9 to TRBJ1-1; 7 bases fit TRBD1. CDR3 length: 15 residues. With V trimmed by 5 bases and J by 4 bases, 10 bases remained unmatched. CDR1 is SEHNR, CDR2 FQNEAQ, per germline (reference sequence). For the CDR3, the DNA is TGTGCCAGCAGCCCTCGACAGGGTGGGGGCACTGAAGCTTTCTTT. Encoded protein: CASSPRQGGGTEAFF.

At least ten counts were recorded for this clonotype. The V and J genes are TRBV7-2 and TRBJ2-3, with D possibly TRBD2 on 5 matching bases. The CDR3 spans 14 residues. Trimming cost V 3 bases and J 2 bases, with 9 bases left between them. CDR1 and CDR2 from the germline V gene are SGHTA and FQGNSA. The CDR3 sequence is CASSLSGFTDTQYF. CDR3 bases: TGTGCCAGCAGCTTGAGCGGATTCACAGATACGCAGTATTTT.

This clonotype was recorded at least ten times. The chain couples TRBV7-2 to TRBJ1-2; D might be TRBD1 (6 bases). The V gene's germline CDR1 is SGHTA and CDR2 FQGNSA. This CDR3 contains 12 residues. V lost 3 bases and J 5 bases, leaving 7 bases between the germline ends. CDR3 protein: CASSFTGYGYTF. The CDR3 region has the DNA TGTGCCAGCAGCTTCACAGGGTATGGCTACACCTTC.